This TCR beta chain came from a study of blood T cells in healthy people across ages (dated by TCRdb to the mid-2010s). Background for the entire study: In model experiments, template switching captured roughly one uniquely barcoded TCR beta cDNA molecule for every two T cells. Using deep sequencing normalized with unique cDNA molecular identifiers, the study measured how TCR beta repertoire diversity changes with age. The donors were split into four age groups: young (average roughly 15 years), middle-aged (roughly 42), aged (roughly 68) and long-lived (under 85). To avoid experimental bias, donors of different ages were distributed randomly across sequencing lanes. Using the same blood draw, the study looked at two additional independent replicas of 1 million unique cDNA reads for two donors, one aged 18 to 29 and the other aged 80 or older. Overall study results and their limits: Conclusive comparison of naive and antigen-experienced compartments was prevented by the profiling of bulk unsorted PBMCs. Estimates of total diversity based on one million sequenced T cells were considered lower bounds and underestimates. As age increased, observed TCR beta diversity per million T cells dropped in a roughly linear way, and a significant reduction was already evident by age about 40. A strong correlation was found between observed TCR beta diversity and the percentage of naive T cells measured by flow cytometry. The long-lived group showed more naive CD4+ T cells, fewer expanded clones and increased TCR diversity than the aged group, suggesting age selection. Because donor CMV infection status was unknown, age-related changes in expanded clonotypes were potentially confounded.

From a lookup of the germline V gene, CDR1 and CDR2 are SQVTM and ANQGSEA. The CDR3 goes from the cysteine to the phenylalanine over 13 residues. CDR3 DNA is the only sequence kept; it has 39 bases, read in frame from the first base. From V the trimming removes 7 bases and from J it removes 6 bases, while the gene matches leave 11 bases of the junction unaccounted for. This clonotype was found many times. Its specific antigen is unknown. No base-level quality is on record; no much larger clone is a single base apart. Libraries came from 5' RACE. Sequenced on an Illumina HiSeq 2500. A second PCR of about 7 to 12 cycles was run with a J-beta primer mix and a sample-barcoded 5' primer. A template-switch 5' adaptor carrying 12 random nucleotides introduced a unique molecular identifier onto each TCR beta cDNA molecule. Each sample yielded at least 3 million CDR3-containing paired-end reads. First-strand cDNA was synthesized from all RNA with the Mint cDNA synthesis kit, primed by a TRBC-specific oligonucleotide. After uracil-DNA glycosylase treatment, a first 18-cycle PCR used universal primers M1SS and BC2_uni_R on all cDNA. The paper's processing steps were these. For normalization, 1 million high-quality reads, each with a distinct molecular identifier, were randomly selected from each sample. Instead of being binned into consensus sequences, reads with shared molecular identifiers were discarded. MiTCR, with a Q25 quality threshold and the strictest error-elimination algorithm, was used for CDR3 identification, clonotype clustering and error correction. A nonparametric unseen species model with Euler transformation was used to estimate lower-bound total TCR beta diversity. TCRdb took the public reads, trimmed them with fastp at Q25, ran MiXCR for clone calling and kept in-frame beta chains. Every CDR3 protein is listed once, alongside the most common genes and DNA of its rows. The V and J calls were determined by TCRdb, not by the authors. The sample table lists approximately 1.5 million distinct CDR3 sequences, roughly 30% of them with a count of one. The ten largest clonotypes hold 10% to 12% of the sample.

Systemically healthy Caucasian individuals from Russia, about 38 in total and aged roughly 6 to 100 years, were included as donors. Each donor gave about 9.8 milliliters of peripheral blood, drawn into EDTA-treated Vacutainer tubes. Ficoll-Paque density-gradient centrifugation was used to isolate PBMCs, with at least 7 million per sample. Trizol reagent was used to extract total RNA from the PBMCs, yielding at least 5.5 micrograms per sample. For every donor, flow cytometry on a PBMC aliquot measured the percentage of naive CD45RAhigh/CD27high T cells. The chain is encoded by TRBV29-1 joined to TRBJ1-2; TRBD1 matches 7 bases in the middle. Material: blood. The clonotype comes from a woman in her twenties or thirties in good health. This receptor carries the CDR3 CSAVEGAGHGYTF. The nucleotides read TGCAGCGCTGTCGAGGGGGCCGGCCATGGCTACACCTTC.